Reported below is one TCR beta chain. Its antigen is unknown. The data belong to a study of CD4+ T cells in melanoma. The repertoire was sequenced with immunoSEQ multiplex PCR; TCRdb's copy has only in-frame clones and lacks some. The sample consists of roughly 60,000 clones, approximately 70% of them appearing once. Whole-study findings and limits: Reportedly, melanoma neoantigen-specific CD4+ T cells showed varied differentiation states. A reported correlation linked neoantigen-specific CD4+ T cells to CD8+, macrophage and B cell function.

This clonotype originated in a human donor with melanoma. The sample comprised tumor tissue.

The CDR3 DNA reads TGTGCCAGCAATAGCCCCCCGTTTACAGATACGCAGTATTTT. This gives the protein CASNSPPFTDTQYF. The V and J genes are TRBV2 and TRBJ2-3; D ambiguous. Trimming took 7 bases from V and 3 from J, leaving 14 bases between them. The CDR3 sequence is 14 residues long. CDR1 is SNHLY and CDR2 is FYNNEI in the germline V gene.